This T cell receptor (beta chain) was found in a study of CD8 T cells in ankylosing spondylitis (TCRdb year 2017). Background on the whole study: The study profiled T cell receptor beta repertoires in healthy donors and ankylosing spondylitis patients to find disease-linked TCR variants. Peripheral blood samples were taken, and synovial fluid was additionally collected from ankylosing spondylitis patients. The whole study cohort included 90 to 120 healthy donors and 25 or so ankylosing spondylitis patients. Points the paper makes about the study in general: Blood from ankylosing spondylitis patients appeared to be characterized by a TCR beta motif composed of several highly homologous amino acid variants. The disease-linked clones were reported to be significantly enriched in matched synovial fluid samples from ankylosing spondylitis patients. Some motif variants were previously reported in synovial fluid and blood of reactive arthritis patients, suggesting common disease-initiation mechanisms. The disease-linked clones showed a CD8+ phenotype and occurred at relatively low frequencies in peripheral blood.

Sequencing instrument: Illumina HiSeq 2500. Quantitative 5'-RACE with molecular barcodes was the method used to prepare the TCR beta libraries. In the authors' own workflow: A new computational method based on a probabilistic model of VDJ rearrangement was used to identify disease-linked TCR variants. TCRdb handled the public reads itself, with Q25 trimming in fastp and clone calling in MiXCR, and kept productive beta chains. Duplicate CDR3 protein sequences are folded into a single record with the most common DNA and genes. TCRdb assigned the V and J calls; the authors' analysis was not used. The sample contains hundreds of thousands of distinct CDR3 sequences, approximately 16% of them found a single time. The ten largest clones capture about 42% of the sample. As for this clonotype: What antigen it recognizes has not been identified. Per-base qualities were not stored, and no clone one base away is much larger.

A distance of 9 bases separates the germline ends of V and J, which lose 0 bases and 1 base respectively. The germline V gene yields MNHEY for CDR1 and SVGAGI for CDR2. The CDR3, from cysteine to phenylalanine, totals 15 residues. The entry retains the CDR3 DNA only, 45 bases that are in frame from base 1. Input material: blood, either unsorted or a sorted T cell fraction (not recorded which). The clonotype comes from a male donor with ankylosing spondylitis. The rearranged segments are TRBV6-5 and TRBJ2-5; TRBD1 is possibly the D segment (6 matching bases). The nucleotides are TGTGCCAGCAGTTACTCGGGGGCCAGCCAAGAGACCCAGTACTTC. This codes for CASSYSGASQETQYF.